This is a list of T cell receptor beta chains from one sample in a study of cytomegalovirus exposure and HLA in healthy donors. Repertoires were generated with immunoSEQ multiplex PCR, while TCRdb's copy carries only in-frame clones and drops some. This sample has 150,000 to 200,000 clones; 70% to 90% occur once, and the top ten carry about 2%. Sequenced: PBMCs. These receptors were taken from a woman in her late teens or twenties in good health and CMV-seronegative. The CDR3 runs from the conserved cysteine through the conserved F or W. D genes are given only for firm matches. The size field is filled for only some rows; it gives once, few, many or a size class.

TRBJ2-1 | TRBV11-2 | NA | NA | TGTGCCAGCAGCTTAGCACAGGGCATGGCGTTCTTC | CASSLAQGMAFF
TRBJ2-5 | TRBV29-1 | NA | TRBD2 | TGCAGCGTTGAAGAAGCGGGAGGTATCGGAGAGACCCAGTACTTC | CSVEEAGGIGETQYF
TRBJ2-3 | TRBV6-1 | few | TRBD2 | TGTGCCAGCAGTGACTATACCGCTAGCGGAGATACGCAGTATTTT | CASSDYTASGDTQYF
TRBJ2-1 | TRBV9 | NA | TRBD2 | TGTGCCAGCAGCCCGCTAGGGACTAGCGGGATGTATAATGAGCAGTTCTTC | CASSPLGTSGMYNEQFF
TRBJ2-1 | TRBV7-9 | NA | TRBD2 | TGTGCCAGCAGCCTCGGGACTAGCGGACCTACCGATGAGCAGTTCTTC | CASSLGTSGPTDEQFF
TRBJ2-4 | TRBV4-1 | NA | TRBD1 | TGCGCCAGCAGCCAAGCCGAACAGGGGGCGAAAGGCATTCAGTACTTC | CASSQAEQGAKGIQYF
TRBJ2-1 | TRBV6-9 | NA | TRBD2 | TGTGCCAGCAGTTATTCCGGGACTAGCGGGAGGGCCGGGGGCGGTGAGCAGTTCTTC | CASSYSGTSGRAGGGEQFF
TRBJ2-1 | TRBV27 | NA | NA | TGTGCCAGCAGCAGACTAGAGGGCTCCTACAATGAGCAGTTCTTC | CASSRLEGSYNEQFF
TRBJ1-1 | TRBV19 | NA | TRBD1 | TGTGCCAGTAGTAAACAGGGGGCGGTGAACACTGAAGCTTTCTTT | CASSKQGAVNTEAFF
TRBJ1-4 | TRBV7-9 | NA | NA | TGTGCCAGCAGCCCGGTTGAAGGGAGGAATGAAAAACTGTTTTTT | CASSPVEGRNEKLFF
TRBJ1-2 | TRBV2 | NA | NA | TGTGCCAGCGGGGCCTATGGCTACACCTTC | CASGAYGYTF
TRBJ2-7 | TRBV5-1 | few | NA | TGCGCCAGCAGGCTAGGCTACGAGCAGTACTTC | CASRLGYEQYF
TRBJ1-5 | TRBV2 | NA | NA | TGTGCCAGCAGTGGACAGCTGGCTAGCAATCAGCCCCAGCATTTT | CASSGQLASNQPQHF
TRBJ2-1 | TRBV4-1 | NA | TRBD2 | TGCGCCAGCAGCCAAGATGGGACTAGCGGGAGATACAATGAGCAGTTCTTC | CASSQDGTSGRYNEQFF
TRBJ2-1 | TRBV7-9 | NA | NA | TGTGCCAGCAGCTTAGGACAGAACAATGAGCAGTTCTTC | CASSLGQNNEQFF
TRBJ1-5 | TRBV27 | NA | NA | TGTGCCAGCAGTTACAGCTACAACCAGCCCCAGCATTTT | CASSYSYNQPQHF
TRBJ2-5 | TRBV6-1 | NA | NA | TGTGCCAGCAGAAGAGCAGGAGGCCAAGAGACCCAGTACTTC | CASRRAGGQETQYF
TRBJ2-7 | TRBV28 | once | NA | TGTGCCAGCAGATACCCTGCAGGGGAATACGAGCAGTACTTC | CASRYPAGEYEQYF
TRBJ2-7 | TRBV4-1 | NA | NA | TGCGCCAGCAGCCAACGGGAAATATGGGTTAAGAACGAGCAGTACTTC | CASSQREIWVKNEQYF
TRBJ1-2 | TRBV7-9 | once | TRBD1 | TGTTCCAGCAGCCGAATTAGGCAGGGGGCTTATGGGAACTATGGCTACACCTTC | CSSSRIRQGAYGNYGYTF
TRBJ1-4 | TRBV5-8 | NA | NA | TGTGCCAGCAGACGAGGGCCCCCGACCGGTGAAAAACTGTTTTTT | CASRRGPPTGEKLFF
TRBJ2-7 | TRBV9 | NA | TRBD1 | TGTGCCAGCAGCGTAGCGGGACAGGGCTACGAGCAGTACTTC | CASSVAGQGYEQYF
TRBJ2-7 | TRBV27 | NA | NA | TGTGCCAGCAGTCCAAACGCGAGGGGGGGACCCTACGAGCAGTACTTC | CASSPNARGGPYEQYF
TRBJ1-4 | TRBV29-1 | NA | NA | TGCAGCGCTGTAGGCCAGGGGAATAAAAAACTGTTTTTT | CSAVGQGNKKLFF
TRBJ1-5 | TRBV27 | NA | NA | TGTGCCGGATCTAAACACGGACTTAGCACAGATACGCAGCATTTT | CAGSKHGLSTDTQHF
TRBJ2-3 | TRBV7-8 | NA | TRBD2 | TGTGCCAGCAACCCCGGCGGGGGGCGTGCAGATACGCAGTATTTT | CASNPGGGRADTQYF
TRBJ1-3 | TRBV6-5 | NA | TRBD1 | TGTGCCAGCAGTTACGGACAGGGAAGTGGGGGAAACACCATATATTTT | CASSYGQGSGGNTIYF
TRBJ2-1 | TRBV7-9 | NA | TRBD2 | TGTGCCAGCAGCTTGAGCGGGAGTTACAATGAGCAGTTCTTC | CASSLSGSYNEQFF
TRBJ2-1 | TRBV7-2 | once | TRBD2 | TGTGCCAGCAGCTTTCTCAGCGGGGGGGGCAATGAGCAGTTCTTC | CASSFLSGGGNEQFF
TRBJ1-4 | TRBV9 | NA | NA | TGTGCCAGCAGCGCCGGGGAGAACTTCGAAAAACTGTTTTTT | CASSAGENFEKLFF
TRBJ1-2 | TRBV5-4 | NA | NA | TGTGCCAGCAGCTTGGGGCCTTATGGCTACACCTTC | CASSLGPYGYTF
TRBJ2-7 | TRBV5-4 | NA | TRBD1 | TGTGCCAGCAGCTCAGGACAGGTTGAGCAGTACTTC | CASSSGQVEQYF
TRBJ1-1 | TRBV11-3 | NA | TRBD1 | TGTGCCAGCAGCTTAACGGGACAGAGCTCAGAAGCTTTCTTT | CASSLTGQSSEAFF
TRBJ2-1 | TRBV25-1 | NA | TRBD2 | TGTGCCAGCATCCCTAGCGGACCCTACAATGAGCAGTTCTTC | CASIPSGPYNEQFF
TRBJ2-7 | TRBV6-5 | NA | TRBD1 | TGTGCCAGCAGTTACTCAGGGGGCGATTCCTACGAGCAGTACTTC | CASSYSGGDSYEQYF
TRBJ2-1 | TRBV6-6 | few | NA | TGTGCCAGCAGTTACGAGCCGGTCTCCTACAATGAGCAGTTCTTC | CASSYEPVSYNEQFF
TRBJ2-7 | TRBV11-1 | NA | TRBD2 | TGTGCCAGCAGCCGGAGGTCGGCGGGGGGTTCCTACGAGCAGTACTTC | CASSRRSAGGSYEQYF
TRBJ2-3 | TRBV6-4 | NA | NA | TGTGCCAGCAGTCGCTCGGGGGAGAGCACAGATACGCAGTATTTT | CASSRSGESTDTQYF
TRBJ1-6 | TRBV7-8 | NA | TRBD1 | TGTGCCAGCAGCTTTGACAGGGATTCACCCCTCCACTTT | CASSFDRDSPLHF
TRBJ2-1 | TRBV11-2 | NA | NA | TGTGCCAGCAGCTTAGGTTCTAGCAGCCATGAGCAGTTCTTC | CASSLGSSSHEQFF
TRBJ2-2 | TRBV28 | NA | TRBD2 | TGTGCCAGCAGCGTGGGCGGGAGGACCGGGGAGCTGTTTTTT | CASSVGGRTGELFF
TRBJ2-3 | TRBV30 | NA | NA | TGTGCCTGGAGTGTAAACCCCCTACGGGGGAAGGGCCTAAATGGCACAGATACGCAGTATTTT | CAWSVNPLRGKGLNGTDTQYF
TRBJ1-2 | TRBV5-6 | NA | TRBD1 | TGTGCCAGCAGCTTACTCTACAGGGGACCCCTCAACTATGGCTACACCTTC | CASSLLYRGPLNYGYTF
TRBJ1-4 | TRBV2 | NA | NA | TGTGCCAGCAGTGAAGCGGAGCCGCCCGACGAAAAACTGTTTTTT | CASSEAEPPDEKLFF
TRBJ2-1 | TRBV11-2 | once | TRBD1 | TGTGCCAGCAGGTACAGGGGAAATGAGCAGTTCTTC | CASRYRGNEQFF
TRBJ2-1 | TRBV7-8 | NA | TRBD1 | TGTGCCAGCAGCTTAGCGGTGACAGGGAGATACAATGAGCAGTTCTTC | CASSLAVTGRYNEQFF
TRBJ2-2 | TRBV7-9 | NA | TRBD2 | TGTGCCAGCAGCCAAACGAGGGGACTAGTTGGGGCCGGGGAGCTGTTTTTT | CASSQTRGLVGAGELFF
TRBJ2-1 | TRBV4-1 | NA | NA | TGTGCCAGCAGCCAAGATTACGGGTCGGGCTACAATGAGCAGTTCTTC | CASSQDYGSGYNEQFF
TRBJ2-3 | TRBV6-4 | NA | NA | TGTGCCAGCAGTGAGACAGAAAGCACAGATACGCAGTATTTT | CASSETESTDTQYF
TRBJ1-6 | TRBV11-2 | NA | TRBD1 | TGTGCCAGCAGCTTGACAGGGAATTCACCCCTCCACTTT | CASSLTGNSPLHF
TRBJ1-6 | TRBV6-5 | few | NA | TGTGCCAGCATCCCAGGGGCGGCCTATAATTCACCCCTCCACTTT | CASIPGAAYNSPLHF
TRBJ1-3 | TRBV5-1 | NA | TRBD1 | TGCGCCAGCAGCAGCGAAGGACAGGGGATAGTTAGAGGAAACACCATATATTTT | CASSSEGQGIVRGNTIYF
TRBJ2-4 | TRBV19 | NA | NA | TGTGCCAGTAGTCTCCGGGGCGGGACTTCTACCAAAAACATTCAGTACTTC | CASSLRGGTSTKNIQYF
TRBJ2-5 | TRBV10-3 | NA | NA | TGTGCCATCAGGGGGTCGGGCGGGGCCTTACAAGAGACCCAGTACTTC | CAIRGSGGALQETQYF
TRBJ1-1 | TRBV6-1 | NA | NA | TGTGCCGCCGTCTGGGTGTCAGACTGGCGGGGCCCCCCTTTCTTT | CAAVWVSDWRGPPFF